These 4 T cell receptor beta chains originate from one sample sequenced in a study of Graves' ophthalmopathy and Graves' hyperthyroidism. Amplification of TCR beta CDR3 regions used RNA transcripts. A first-round RT-PCR used HTBI primers, followed by a second-round multiplex PCR. TCRdb reprocessed the multiplex PCR reads with MiXCR, giving one entry per CDR3 protein. The table shows 150,000 to 200,000 distinct CDR3 sequences, with 30% to 45% occurring only once. The sample was peripheral blood. Receptors were obtained from a man aged 25-40 years with Graves' ophthalmopathy.

This rearrangement joins TRBV6-1 to TRBJ1-6; the D gene is possibly TRBD1 (6 bases). Looked up from germline, CDR1 is MNHNS and CDR2 is SASEGT. The CDR3 contains 15 residues. With 7 bases removed from V and 3 bases from J, the gap between germline ends came to 13 bases. CDR3 amino acids: CASNPGQNYNSPLHF. Written as DNA, the CDR3 is TGTGCCAGCAACCCCGGACAGAACTATAATTCACCCCTCCACTTT.

This clonotype has a count of ten or more. The chain joins TRBV5-1 to TRBJ2-7; 9 bases map to TRBD1. Germline-derived CDR1 and CDR2 are SGHRS and YFSETQ. CDR3 length equals 14 residues. Trimming at V came to 6 bases and at J to 1 base, leaving 5 bases not matched to a gene. The CDR3 spells CASNSGTGSYEQYF. CDR3 sequence (DNA): TGCGCCAGCAACTCCGGGACAGGGTCCTACGAGCAGTACTTC. The whole variable domain, filled in from reference TRBV5-1 and TRBJ2-7, reads KAGVTQTPRYLIKTRGQQVTLSCSPISGHRSVSWYQQTPGQGLQFLFEYFSETQRNKGNFPGRFSGRQFSNSRSEMNVSTLELGDSALYLCASNSGTGSYEQYFGPGTRLTVT.

The sample holds many counts of this clonotype. The chain has TRBV29-1 and TRBJ2-2, with a possible D match to TRBD2 (6 bases). There are 15 residues in the CDR3. The germline V and J ends were trimmed by 3 bases and 0 bases, with 11 bases remaining between them. Germline V gene sequence: CDR1 SQVTM, CDR2 ANQGSEA. CDR3 nucleotide sequence: TGCAGCGTTGAGGGTGCGGGGACGAACACCGGGGAGCTGTTTTTT. This gives the protein CSVEGAGTNTGELFF.

This chain uses TRBV28 with TRBJ2-2; no definite D call. CDR3 size: 17 residues. Trimming took off 5 bases at V and 2 bases at J, with 18 bases between the two ends. Germline CDR1 reads MDHEN; CDR2 reads SYDVKM. Here the CDR3 reads CASSPEHPPANTGELFF. Here the CDR3 DNA reads TGTGCCAGCAGTCCCGAACACCCCCCAGCAAACACCGGGGAGCTGTTTTTT.